This is a list of T cell receptor beta chains from one sample in a study of response to subunit inactivated influenza vaccine. TCRdb processed the RT-PCR reads anew with MiXCR; each CDR3 protein has one entry. The sample gives about 540,000 distinct CDR3 sequences, 20% to 25% of which show up once; 2.8% is in the top ten. This sample was also put to use in a study of T cells expressing NK-cell markers.

Source: CD4+ T cells sorted from PBMCs, taken 12 days after vaccination. The source is a man in his fifties who received an inactivated influenza vaccine. The CDR3 runs from the conserved cysteine through the conserved F or W. Fields, in order: J gene, D gene, clone size, V gene, CDR3 protein, CDR3 DNA. A D gene is named only where the DNA matches it firmly. Expanded clones get a size class; other rows say once, few or many, or leave the size out.

>TRBJ2-1|TRBD2|-|TRBV12-5
CASGLHLRGLAGSYNEQFF
TGTGCTAGTGGTTTGCACCTACGAGGACTAGCGGGTTCCTACAATGAGCAGTTCTTC
>TRBJ2-1|TRBD2|-|TRBV20-1
CSGLGLAGGPTDNEQFF
TGCAGTGGGCTAGGACTAGCGGGAGGGCCGACGGACAATGAGCAGTTCTTC
>TRBJ2-1|-|few|TRBV12-3/TRBV12-4
CASTLGAGSYNEQFF
TGTGCCAGCACCCTGGGAGCGGGCTCCTACAATGAGCAGTTCTTC
>TRBJ2-7|-|few|TRBV29-1
CSAQGFTYEQYF
TGCAGCGCTCAGGGGTTTACCTACGAGCAGTACTTC
>TRBJ2-7|TRBD1|few|TRBV29-1
CSVARTGDPYEQYF
TGCAGCGTTGCCAGGACAGGGGATCCCTACGAGCAGTACTTC
>TRBJ1-6|TRBD1|-|TRBV12-3/TRBV12-4
CASSIQGDNSPLHF
TGTGCCAGCAGTATCCAGGGGGATAATTCACCCCTCCACTTT
>TRBJ2-7|TRBD2|-|TRBV5-1
CASSLVASGAFYEQYF
TGCGCCAGCAGCTTGGTGGCTAGCGGGGCCTTCTACGAGCAGTACTTC
>TRBJ2-1|TRBD2|-|TRBV7-6
CASSVTSGSSYNEQFF
TGTGCCAGCAGCGTAACTAGCGGAAGCTCCTACAATGAGCAGTTCTTC
>TRBJ2-1|TRBD2|few|TRBV7-2
CASSRTSGGAGNEQFF
TGTGCCAGCAGCCGGACTAGCGGGGGGGCTGGCAATGAGCAGTTCTTC
>TRBJ1-4|TRBD1|-|TRBV5-1
CASSSTGLNEKLFF
TGCGCCAGCAGCTCGACAGGGTTGAATGAAAAACTGTTTTTT
>TRBJ2-4|-|few|TRBV19
CASRDNRFLAKNIQYF
TGTGCCAGTAGAGACAACAGATTCCTAGCCAAAAACATTCAGTACTTC
>TRBJ2-3|-|once|TRBV4-1
CASSQEAGGLHTDTQYF
TGCGCCAGCAGCCAAGAAGCAGGGGGGCTACACACAGATACGCAGTATTTT
>TRBJ2-1|TRBD2|many|TRBV5-1
CASSFRGGRDEQFF
TGCGCCAGCAGCTTCCGGGGGGGCCGTGATGAGCAGTTCTTC
>TRBJ1-5|-|-|TRBV6-5
CASSTGQYSNQPQHF
TGTGCCAGCAGTACTGGACAGTATAGCAATCAGCCCCAGCATTTT
>TRBJ1-2|TRBD1|-|TRBV5-1
CASSLERQGGGGYTF
TGCGCCAGCAGCTTGGAGAGACAGGGGGGCGGTGGCTACACCTTC
>TRBJ2-5|TRBD1|-|TRBV20-1
CSARDRDIQETQYF
TGCAGTGCTAGGGACAGGGATATTCAAGAGACCCAGTACTTC
>TRBJ2-7|-|-|TRBV6-2/TRBV6-3
CASSPLQEYYEQYF
TGTGCCAGCAGTCCCCTACAGGAATACTACGAGCAGTACTTC
>TRBJ1-1|TRBD1|-|TRBV20-1
CSAGDRDNTEAFF
TGCAGTGCTGGGGACAGAGATAACACTGAAGCTTTCTTT
>TRBJ2-7|-|-|TRBV20-1
CSATPALSSYEQYF
TGCAGTGCAACCCCGGCGCTTAGCTCCTACGAGCAGTACTTC
>TRBJ1-5|-|once|TRBV7-8
CASSPAPGNIYNQPQHF
TGTGCCAGCAGCCCCGCTCCGGGGAACATATACAATCAGCCCCAGCATTTT
>TRBJ2-1|-|-|TRBV28
CASSVNLPGGPYNEQFF
TGTGCCAGCAGTGTTAATCTACCAGGAGGTCCCTACAATGAGCAGTTCTTC
>TRBJ2-7|-|-|TRBV4-2
CASSQTWGSSYEQYF
TGTGCCAGCAGCCAAACGTGGGGCAGCTCCTACGAGCAGTACTTC
>TRBJ2-3|-|many|TRBV5-1
CASSLDRATDTQYF
TGCGCCAGCAGCTTGGACAGGGCCACAGATACGCAGTATTTT
>TRBJ2-2|-|many|TRBV18
CASSTSDIFIAPATGELFF
TGTGCCAGCTCAACATCTGACATTTTCATCGCCCCTGCGACCGGGGAGCTGTTTTTT
>TRBJ2-3|-|-|TRBV12-3/TRBV12-4
CASSLTGRILTTDTQYF
TGTGCCAGCAGTTTAACGGGGCGGATCCTTACAACAGATACGCAGTATTTT
>TRBJ2-1|-|-|TRBV20-1
CSADGTSYNEQFF
TGCAGTGCCGACGGGACAAGCTACAATGAGCAGTTCTTC
>TRBJ1-5|TRBD1|few|TRBV5-1
CASSPGTGDISNQPQHF
TGCGCCAGCAGCCCCGGGACAGGGGATATTAGCAATCAGCCCCAGCATTTT
>TRBJ1-2|-|many|TRBV7-9
CASSDRDGNYGYTF
TGTGCCAGCAGCGACCGGGACGGTAACTATGGCTACACCTTC
>TRBJ2-3|TRBD2|-|TRBV7-2
CASSLDSGGRGEYF
TGTGCCAGCAGCTTAGATAGCGGGGGTAGGGGGGAGTATTTT
>TRBJ2-2|TRBD1|-|TRBV5-1
CASSLQGQGAVDTGELFF
TGCGCCAGCAGCTTGCAGGGACAGGGGGCCGTGGACACCGGGGAGCTGTTTTTT
>TRBJ1-1|TRBD1|few|TRBV28
CASLPGDRTEAFF
TGTGCCAGCCTCCCTGGGGACAGAACTGAAGCTTTCTTT
>TRBJ2-3|-|many|TRBV7-8
CASSHKQGSSTDTQYF
TGTGCCAGCAGTCACAAACAGGGCTCCAGCACAGATACGCAGTATTTT
>TRBJ2-2|TRBD1|few|TRBV6-5
CASSYQAGGPYTGELFF
TGTGCCAGCAGTTACCAGGCAGGGGGCCCGTACACCGGGGAGCTGTTTTTT
>TRBJ2-7|-|many|TRBV7-9
CASSLDPGHEQYF
TGTGCCAGCAGCCTGGACCCGGGTCACGAGCAGTACTTC
>TRBJ2-7|-|-|TRBV4-1
CASSQEGGTVNLF
TGCGCCAGCAGCCAGGAGGGGGGGACAGTAAACCTATTC
>TRBJ2-1|TRBD2|-|TRBV10-3
CAITDGTSGRYEQFF
TGTGCCATCACGGACGGGACTAGCGGGAGATATGAGCAGTTCTTC
>TRBJ2-3|-|-|TRBV12-3/TRBV12-4
CASSRRTTNTQYF
TGTGCCAGCAGCCGAAGGACTACTAATACGCAGTATTTT
>TRBJ2-1|TRBD2|-|TRBV24-1
CATSGLGTSGTYNEQFF
TGTGCCACCAGTGGCTTAGGGACTAGCGGGACCTACAATGAGCAGTTCTTC
>TRBJ2-3|TRBD1|few|TRBV5-1
CASSRTRGTGEDTQYF
TGCGCCAGCAGCCGAACTCGCGGGACAGGGGAAGATACGCAGTATTTT
>TRBJ2-1|-|-|TRBV19
CASSKAGRSYNEQFF
TGTGCCAGTAGTAAAGCGGGCCGCTCCTACAATGAGCAGTTCTTC
>TRBJ2-3|-|few|TRBV5-1
CASSLEGWDSTDTQYF
TGCGCCAGCAGCTTGGAGGGGTGGGATAGCACAGATACGCAGTATTTT
>TRBJ2-2|TRBD2|many|TRBV29-1
CSVNSGGLAGELFF
TGCAGCGTTAACTCGGGGGGGTTGGCCGGGGAGCTGTTTTTT
>TRBJ2-1|TRBD2|few|TRBV9
CASSVASGRLSEQFF
TGTGCCAGCAGCGTAGCTAGCGGGAGATTGAGTGAGCAGTTCTTC
>TRBJ1-2|TRBD1|few|TRBV6-1
CASSTTGGKGGYTF
TGTGCCAGCAGTACGACAGGGGGCAAAGGTGGCTACACCTTC
>TRBJ2-2|-|few|TRBV12-3/TRBV12-4
CASSLVQGGGELFF
TGTGCCAGCAGTTTAGTCCAGGGGGGCGGGGAGCTGTTTTTT
>TRBJ1-2|-|-|TRBV21-1
CASSKVVRIPPPAYGYTF
TGTGCCAGCAGCAAAGTGGTGCGGATCCCCCCACCTGCCTATGGCTACACCTTC
>TRBJ2-7|TRBD2|-|TRBV10-3
CAISELAGLDEQYF
TGTGCCATCAGTGAGTTAGCGGGATTAGACGAGCAGTACTTC
>TRBJ1-2|-|-|TRBV20-1
CSARVQYNYGYTF
TGCAGTGCTAGGGTACAGTATAACTATGGCTACACCTTC
>TRBJ2-7|-|-|TRBV19
CASSIKGHFSYEQYF
TGTGCCAGTAGTATAAAGGGCCACTTTTCCTACGAGCAGTACTTC
>TRBJ2-7|-|few|TRBV4-1
CASSQERNSYEQYF
TGCGCCAGCAGCCAAGAGAGGAACTCCTACGAGCAGTACTTC
>TRBJ1-2|-|few|TRBV12-3/TRBV12-4
CASSSGDISGYTF
TGTGCCAGCAGCTCCGGGGACATCTCTGGCTACACCTTC
>TRBJ2-7|-|once|TRBV20-1
CSASDLGGSGEQYF
TGCAGTGCTAGCGACTTGGGAGGTTCGGGCGAGCAGTACTTC
>TRBJ2-2|TRBD2|-|TRBV5-1
CASRETSGKVGELFF
TGCGCCAGCAGGGAGACTAGCGGGAAAGTCGGGGAGCTGTTTTTT
>TRBJ1-5|-|few|TRBV2
CASMQERGQPQHF
TGTGCCAGCATGCAGGAGAGGGGTCAGCCCCAGCATTTT
>TRBJ1-2|-|-|TRBV6-1
CASRDATGGISYGYTF
TGTGCCAGCCGCGACGCCACGGGGGGAATCAGCTATGGCTACACCTTC
>TRBJ2-1|-|-|TRBV24-1
CATSDSGQYNEQFF
TGTGCCACCAGTGATTCTGGACAGTACAATGAGCAGTTCTTC
>TRBJ2-3|TRBD2|few|TRBV10-3
CAIKGLGSTDTQYF
TGTGCCATCAAAGGACTAGGGAGCACAGATACGCAGTATTTT
>TRBJ2-1|-|few|TRBV24-1
CATSDSRQYYNEQFF
TGTGCCACCAGTGATTCAAGACAATATTACAATGAGCAGTTCTTC
>TRBJ2-6|TRBD1|once|TRBV20-1
CSADGQVNSGANVLTF
TGCAGTGCGGACGGACAGGTGAACTCTGGGGCCAACGTCCTGACTTTC